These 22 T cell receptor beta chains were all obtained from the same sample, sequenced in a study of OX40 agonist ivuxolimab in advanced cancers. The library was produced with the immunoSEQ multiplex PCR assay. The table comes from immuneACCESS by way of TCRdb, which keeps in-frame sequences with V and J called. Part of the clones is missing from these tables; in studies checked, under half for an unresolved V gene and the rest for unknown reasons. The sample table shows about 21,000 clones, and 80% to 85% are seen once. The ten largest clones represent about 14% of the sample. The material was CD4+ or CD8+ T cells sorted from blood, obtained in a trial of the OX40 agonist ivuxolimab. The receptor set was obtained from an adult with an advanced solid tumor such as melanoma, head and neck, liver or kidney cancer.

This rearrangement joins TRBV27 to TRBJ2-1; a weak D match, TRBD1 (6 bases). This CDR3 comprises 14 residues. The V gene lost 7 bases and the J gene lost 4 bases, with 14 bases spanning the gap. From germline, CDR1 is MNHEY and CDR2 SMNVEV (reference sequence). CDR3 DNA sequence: TGTGCCAGCACGACGGGGCAGGGGTACAATGAGCAGTTCTTC. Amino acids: CASTTGQGYNEQFF.

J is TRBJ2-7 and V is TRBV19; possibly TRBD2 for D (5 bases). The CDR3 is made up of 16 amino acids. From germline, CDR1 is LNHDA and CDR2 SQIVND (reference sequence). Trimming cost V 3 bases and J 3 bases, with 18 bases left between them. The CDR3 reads CASSIEVAGGSYEQYF. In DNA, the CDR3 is TGTGCCAGTAGTATTGAGGTCGCGGGTGGGAGCTACGAGCAGTACTTC. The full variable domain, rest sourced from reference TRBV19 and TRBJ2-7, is DGGITQSPKYLFRKEGQNVTLSCEQNLNHDAMYWYRQDPGQGLRLIYYSQIVNDFQKGDIAEGYSVSREKKESFPLTVTSAQKNPTAFYLCASSIEVAGGSYEQYFGPGTRLTVT.

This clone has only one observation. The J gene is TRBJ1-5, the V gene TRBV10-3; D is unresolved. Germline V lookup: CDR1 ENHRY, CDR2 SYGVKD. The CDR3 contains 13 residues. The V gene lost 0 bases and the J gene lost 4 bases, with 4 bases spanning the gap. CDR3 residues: CAISESPNQPQHF. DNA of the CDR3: TGTGCCATCAGTGAGTCTCCTAATCAGCCCCAGCATTTT.

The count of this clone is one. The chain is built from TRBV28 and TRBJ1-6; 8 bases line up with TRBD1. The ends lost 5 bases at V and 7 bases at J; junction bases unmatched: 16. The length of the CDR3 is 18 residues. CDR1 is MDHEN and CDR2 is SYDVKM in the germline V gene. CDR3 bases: TGTGCCAGCAGTGGGGACAGGAGATTGGCGTTGGGGAATTCACCCCTCCACTTT. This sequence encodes CASSGDRRLALGNSPLHF.

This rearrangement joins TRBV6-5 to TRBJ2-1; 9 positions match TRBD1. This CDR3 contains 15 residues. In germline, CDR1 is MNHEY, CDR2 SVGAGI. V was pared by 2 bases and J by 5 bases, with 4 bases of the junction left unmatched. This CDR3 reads CASSYGQGTDNEQFF. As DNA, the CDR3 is TGTGCCAGCAGTTACGGACAGGGGACAGACAATGAGCAGTTCTTC.

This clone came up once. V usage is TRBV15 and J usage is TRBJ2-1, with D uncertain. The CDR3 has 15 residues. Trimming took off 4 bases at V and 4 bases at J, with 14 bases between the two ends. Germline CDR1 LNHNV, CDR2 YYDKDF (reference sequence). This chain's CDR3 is CATSTLSETYNEQFF. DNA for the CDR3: TGTGCCACCAGCACCCTAAGTGAGACGTACAATGAGCAGTTCTTC.

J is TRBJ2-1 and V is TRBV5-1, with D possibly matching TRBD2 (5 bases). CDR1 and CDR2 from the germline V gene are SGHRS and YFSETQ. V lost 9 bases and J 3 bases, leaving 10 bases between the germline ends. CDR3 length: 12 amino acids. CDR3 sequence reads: CATGLDYNEQFF. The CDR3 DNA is TGCGCCACCGGACTGGACTACAATGAGCAGTTCTTC.

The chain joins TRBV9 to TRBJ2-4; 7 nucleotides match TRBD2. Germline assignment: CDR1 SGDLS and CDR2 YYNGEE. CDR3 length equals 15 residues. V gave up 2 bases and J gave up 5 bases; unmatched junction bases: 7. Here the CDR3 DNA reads TGTGCCAGCAGCGTGGGGGGAGGGCTCGAAAACATTCAGTACTTC. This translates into CASSVGGGLENIQYF.

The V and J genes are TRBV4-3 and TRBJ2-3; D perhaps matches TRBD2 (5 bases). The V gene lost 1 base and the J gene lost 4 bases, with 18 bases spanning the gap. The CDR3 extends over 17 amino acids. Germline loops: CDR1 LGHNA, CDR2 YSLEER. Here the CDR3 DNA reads TGCGCCAGCAGCCAAGCGGCGGGTATATCGTCGGCAGATACGCAGTATTTT. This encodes CASSQAAGISSADTQYF.

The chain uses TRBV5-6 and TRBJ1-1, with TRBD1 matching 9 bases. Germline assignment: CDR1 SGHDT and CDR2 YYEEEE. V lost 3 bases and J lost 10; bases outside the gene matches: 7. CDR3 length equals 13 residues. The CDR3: CASSSQGASSAFF. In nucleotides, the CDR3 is TGTGCCAGCAGCTCACAGGGGGCGTCCTCAGCTTTCTTT. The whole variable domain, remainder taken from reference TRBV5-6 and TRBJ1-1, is DAGVTQSPTHLIKTRGQQVTLRCSPKSGHDTVSWYQQALGQGPQFIFQYYEEEERQRGNFPDRFSGHQFPNYSSELNVNALLLGDSALYLCASSSQGASSAFFGQGTRLTVV.

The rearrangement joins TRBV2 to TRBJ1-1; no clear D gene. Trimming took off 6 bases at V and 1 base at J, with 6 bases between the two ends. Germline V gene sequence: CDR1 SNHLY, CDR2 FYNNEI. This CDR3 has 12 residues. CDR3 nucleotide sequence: TGTGCCAGCAGATCGGGGAACACTGAAGCTTTCTTT. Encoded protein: CASRSGNTEAFF. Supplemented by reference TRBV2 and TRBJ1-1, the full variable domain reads EPEVTQTPSHQVTQMGQEVILRCVPISNHLYFYWYRQILGQKVEFLVSFYNNEISEKSEIFDDQFSVERPDGSNFTLKIRSTKLEDSAMYFCASRSGNTEAFFGQGTRLTVV.

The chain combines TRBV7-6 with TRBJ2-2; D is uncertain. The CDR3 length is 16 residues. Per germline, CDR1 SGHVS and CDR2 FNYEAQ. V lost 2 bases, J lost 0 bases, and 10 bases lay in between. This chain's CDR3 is CASSLYGTSNTGELFF. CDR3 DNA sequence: TGTGCCAGCAGCTTATACGGCACCTCGAACACCGGGGAGCTGTTTTTT.

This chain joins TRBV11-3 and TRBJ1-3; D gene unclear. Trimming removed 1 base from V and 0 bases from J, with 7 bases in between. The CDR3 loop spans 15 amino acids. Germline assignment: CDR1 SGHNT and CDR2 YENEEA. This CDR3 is CASSLGFASGNTIYF. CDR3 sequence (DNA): TGTGCCAGCAGCTTAGGGTTCGCCTCTGGAAACACCATATATTTT.

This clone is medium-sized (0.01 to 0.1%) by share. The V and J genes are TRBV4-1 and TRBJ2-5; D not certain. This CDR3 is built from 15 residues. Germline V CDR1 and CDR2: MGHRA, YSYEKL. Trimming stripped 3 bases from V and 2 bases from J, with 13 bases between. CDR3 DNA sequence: TGCGCCAGCAGCCAGGCTAGACATTCACAAGAGACCCAGTACTTC. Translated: CASSQARHSQETQYF.

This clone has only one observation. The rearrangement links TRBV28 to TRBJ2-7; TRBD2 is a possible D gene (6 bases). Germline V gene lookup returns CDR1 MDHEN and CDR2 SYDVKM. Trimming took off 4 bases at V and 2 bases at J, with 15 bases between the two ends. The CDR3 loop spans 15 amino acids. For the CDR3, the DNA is TGTGCCAGCAGTTCGGCCGGGGGAGGAACCTACGAGCAGTACTTC. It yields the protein CASSSAGGGTYEQYF.

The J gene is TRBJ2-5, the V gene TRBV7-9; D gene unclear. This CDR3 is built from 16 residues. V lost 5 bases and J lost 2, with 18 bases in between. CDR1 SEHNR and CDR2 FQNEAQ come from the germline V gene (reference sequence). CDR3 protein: CASSRLEIVRQETQYF. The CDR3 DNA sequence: TGTGCCAGCAGCCGTCTAGAAATTGTTCGACAAGAGACCCAGTACTTC.

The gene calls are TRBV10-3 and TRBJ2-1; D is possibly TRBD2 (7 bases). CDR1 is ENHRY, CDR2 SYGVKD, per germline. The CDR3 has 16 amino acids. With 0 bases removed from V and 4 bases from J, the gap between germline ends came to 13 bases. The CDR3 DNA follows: TGTGCCATCAGTGAGTCTATGGCGGGGGCATACAATGAGCAGTTCTTC. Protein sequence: CAISESMAGAYNEQFF.

CDR3 DNA sequence: TGTGCCAGCAGCCAGATCTCCGGGACGGTGAACACCGGGGAGCTGTTTTTT. Amino acids: CASSQISGTVNTGELFF. The gene calls are TRBV7-6 and TRBJ2-2; D is perhaps TRBD1 or TRBD2 (5 bases each). CDR1 and CDR2 (germline): SGHVS, FNYEAQ. The CDR3 length is 17 residues. Trimming pared 5 bases from V and 1 base from J, leaving 17 bases between.

The CDR3, as DNA: TGCGCCAGCAGTGGTTCGGGTTGGAATTCACCCCTCCACTTT. Protein sequence: CASSGSGWNSPLHF. The rearrangement joins TRBV10-1 to TRBJ1-6; D unclear. CDR3 size: 14 residues. V dropped 4 bases and J dropped 7 bases, with 11 bases sitting between them. CDR1 is WNHNN and CDR2 is SYGVQD in the germline V gene (reference sequence).

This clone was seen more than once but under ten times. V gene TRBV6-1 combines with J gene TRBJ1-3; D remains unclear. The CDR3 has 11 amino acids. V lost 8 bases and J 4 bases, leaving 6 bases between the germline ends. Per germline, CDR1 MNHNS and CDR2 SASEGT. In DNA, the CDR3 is TGTGCCAGCCGAGGGGGAAACACCATATATTTT. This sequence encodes CASRGGNTIYF.

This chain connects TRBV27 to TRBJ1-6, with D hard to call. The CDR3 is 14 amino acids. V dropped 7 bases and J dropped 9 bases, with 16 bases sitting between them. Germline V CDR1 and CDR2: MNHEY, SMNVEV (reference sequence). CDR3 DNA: TGTGCCAGCACGGAACAGCCTCGAATTTCACCCCTCCACTTT. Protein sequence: CASTEQPRISPLHF.

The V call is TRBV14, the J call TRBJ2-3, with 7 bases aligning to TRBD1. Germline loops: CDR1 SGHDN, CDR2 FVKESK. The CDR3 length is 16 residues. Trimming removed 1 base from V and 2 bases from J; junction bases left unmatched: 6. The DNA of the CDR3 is TGTGCCAGCAGCCAAGGGGCAGGGGGAGACACAGATACGCAGTATTTT. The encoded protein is CASSQGAGGDTDTQYF.